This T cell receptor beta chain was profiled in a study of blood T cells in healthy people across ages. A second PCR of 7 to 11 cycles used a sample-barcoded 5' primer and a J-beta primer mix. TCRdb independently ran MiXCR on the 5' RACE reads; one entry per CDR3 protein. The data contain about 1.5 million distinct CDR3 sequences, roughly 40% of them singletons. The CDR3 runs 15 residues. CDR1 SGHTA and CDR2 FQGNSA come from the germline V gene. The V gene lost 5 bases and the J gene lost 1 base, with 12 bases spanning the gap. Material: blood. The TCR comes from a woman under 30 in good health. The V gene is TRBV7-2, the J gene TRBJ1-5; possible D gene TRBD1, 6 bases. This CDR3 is CASSTNRGSNQPQHF. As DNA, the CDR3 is TGTGCCAGCAGCACAAATAGGGGGAGCAATCAGCCCCAGCATTTT.